This T cell receptor (beta chain) emerged from a study of blood T cell repertoires in COVID-19. Only in-frame clones appear in the TCRdb table, and some are missing; sequencing was by immunoSEQ multiplex PCR. The table records 150,000 to 200,000 clones, roughly 84% of them present only once. V shed 0 bases and J 4 bases; nucleotides not matched to a gene: 3. The CDR3 is made up of 14 amino acids. Germline V gene sequence: CDR1 SGHRS, CDR2 YFSETQ. The receptor was isolated from a woman in her twenties or thirties who had been exposed to COVID-19. The rearrangement links TRBV5-1 to TRBJ1-2, with TRBD1 identical over 7 bases. Sequencing was carried out using PBMCs or T cells enriched from blood (not recorded which). This CDR3 is CASSLVPGGYGYTF. CDR3 in DNA: TGCGCCAGCAGCTTGGTTCCAGGGGGCTATGGCTACACCTTC.